This T cell receptor (beta chain) appears in the sequencing data of a study of PD-1 blockade in classical Hodgkin lymphoma (dated by TCRdb to the early 2020s). About the investigation overall: Nivolumab dosing was 3 mg/kg intravenously every 2 weeks, continuing until either disease progression or unacceptable toxicity. The study used CyTOF and TCR beta sequencing to define a peripheral blood immune signature of response to PD-1 blockade in classical Hodgkin lymphoma. Study-wide findings and limitations: Trial patients with a complete response had baseline diversity similar to that of newly diagnosed patients, while partial responders and progressors had significantly lower diversity. The study covered only a single clinical trial cohort, and the causes of the repertoire differences, possibly disease activity or prior therapy, were still not defined. Newly diagnosed patients were reported to have lower baseline TCR diversity than healthy donors, and relapsed/refractory patients were reported to have lower baseline TCR diversity still. Diversity was lower in patients who began nivolumab less than 1 year after ASCT, so these patients were left out of later analyses to avoid confounding by immune reconstitution. By C4D1, a significant rise was seen in CD4+ TCR diversity but not in CD8+ TCR diversity (p=0.0027 vs p=0.16), and the rise was most apparent among complete responders (p=0.02).

Of note for this clone: Its recognized antigen is unknown. The input lacks base qualities; no much larger clone sits a single base away.

Genomic DNA was extracted with the Qiagen DNeasy kit from unsorted PBMCs and from negatively selected CD4+ and CD8+ fractions. Amplification of TCR beta CDR3 regions was done by immunoSEQ multiplex PCR with primers that anneal to V and J segments. A synthetic immune receptor repertoire was used to minimize amplification bias, and remaining bias was computationally removed after sequencing. Concerning the study's data processing: Repertoire diversity was quantified as the Shannon entropy index using custom Python scripts. Unsorted, CD4+ and CD8+ repertoires were analyzed separately, except in combined analyses where CD4+ and CD8+ sequences were merged in silico. A clone counted as expanded when the clone's frequency after treatment rose at least 2-fold relative to C1D1, and clones undetected at baseline were given a pseudocount of 0.5. Singleton clones were defined as clones with 0 or 1 copy at C1D1, and non-singleton clones were defined as clones with 2 or more copies. Clones expanded in unsorted samples were labelled as CD4+, CD8+ or unknown by matching protein sequences in sorted samples from the same patient. Diversity changes from C1D1 to C4D1 were tested in paired samples using Wilcoxon tests. Here the immuneACCESS table is served through TCRdb, limited to in-frame sequences with V and J called. Missing clones are a known gap in these copies; in checked studies unresolved V genes cover under half, and the rest lacks a known reason. That table supplies the V and J calls and clone size; D and trimming were determined from the DNA. Within this sample are 35,000 to 45,000 clones, with roughly 78% of them counted one time only. Of the sample, 2.5% to 3.5% is held by the ten largest clones.

The time point label corresponds to: cycle 2 day 1 (C2D1) of nivolumab. Every trial patient had relapsed following autologous stem cell transplantation, and prior brentuximab vedotin exposure was what differed among cohorts A, B and C. The trial cohort was composed of approximately 60 patients with relapsed/refractory classical Hodgkin lymphoma, for whom complete response, partial response or progressive disease was recorded as best overall response. Trial patients were treated with single-agent nivolumab in the multi-cohort phase II CheckMate 205 trial. An independent review committee assessed best overall response by applying the 2007 International Working Group response criteria. PBMCs from the trial were collected at three points: immediately before nivolumab initiation (C1D1), and during therapy at cycle 2 day 1 and cycle 4 day 1. After peripheral blood was drawn into 8 mL Vacutainer Cell Preparation Tubes, PBMCs were isolated by centrifugation and then cryopreserved.

Reading the germline V gene gives CDR1 SGHTA and CDR2 FQGNSA. Measured from the cysteine to the phenylalanine, the CDR3 is 14 residues long. Of all the DNA, just the CDR3 is kept, 42 bases in frame from base 1. The V end loses 5 bases and the J end loses 3 bases, and a stretch of 13 bases separates them. The material sequenced was peripheral blood mononuclear cells (PBMCs), taken before the second cycle of nivolumab. The V and J segments used are TRBV7-2 and TRBJ1-2; the D gene is possibly TRBD1, with 5 bases matching. This sequence originates from a human donor with classical Hodgkin lymphoma. The CDR3 amino acid sequence is: CASSQRQIDYGYTF. The DNA sequence is given as TGTGCCAGCAGCCAAAGACAGATAGACTATGGCTACACCTTC.